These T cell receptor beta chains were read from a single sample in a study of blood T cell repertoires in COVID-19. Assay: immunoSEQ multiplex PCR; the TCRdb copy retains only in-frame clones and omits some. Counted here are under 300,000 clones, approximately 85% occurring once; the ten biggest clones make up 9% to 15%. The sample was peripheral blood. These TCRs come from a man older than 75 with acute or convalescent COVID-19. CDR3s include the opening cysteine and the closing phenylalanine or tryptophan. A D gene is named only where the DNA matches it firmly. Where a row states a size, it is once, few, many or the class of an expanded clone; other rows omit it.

CDR3: CASSVTGALWNTGELFF; DNA: TGTGCCAGCAGCGTAACAGGGGCACTCTGGAACACCGGGGAGCTGTTTTTT; V: TRBV9; D: TRBD1; J: TRBJ2-2; size: once
CDR3: CATSGGRSSYNEQFF; DNA: TGTGCCACCAGTGGCGGGAGGAGCTCCTACAATGAGCAGTTCTTC; V: TRBV24-1; D: TRBD2; J: TRBJ2-1; size: NA
CDR3: CASSLQGAQYNEQFF; DNA: TGTGCCAGCAGTCTACAGGGGGCCCAATACAATGAGCAGTTCTTC; V: TRBV28; D: TRBD1; J: TRBJ2-1; size: NA
CDR3: CASRQGPTNEKLFF; DNA: TGTGCCAGCAGGCAGGGCCCAACTAATGAAAAACTGTTTTTT; V: TRBV28; D: NA; J: TRBJ1-4; size: NA
CDR3: CASSIEDSTLYNEQFF; DNA: TGTGCCAGTAGTATAGAGGACAGCACACTCTACAATGAGCAGTTCTTC; V: TRBV19; D: NA; J: TRBJ2-1; size: NA
CDR3: CASSLRTGGGTEAFF; DNA: TGCGCCAGCAGCTTGCGGACAGGGGGCGGCACTGAAGCTTTCTTT; V: TRBV5-1; D: TRBD1; J: TRBJ1-1; size: NA
CDR3: CASSWDSDYNEQFF; DNA: TGTGCCAGCAGTTGGGACTCCGACTACAATGAGCAGTTCTTC; V: TRBV28; D: NA; J: TRBJ2-1; size: NA
CDR3: CASKWRSSGSSANEQFF; DNA: TGTGCCAGCAAATGGAGGTCTAGCGGGAGCTCAGCCAATGAGCAGTTCTTC; V: TRBV5-5; D: TRBD2; J: TRBJ2-1; size: NA
CDR3: CASRSTGTDYGYTF; DNA: TGTGCCAGCAGATCGACAGGGACGGACTATGGCTACACCTTC; V: TRBV6-4; D: TRBD1; J: TRBJ1-2; size: NA
CDR3: CASSPSYSWNTEAFF; DNA: TGTGCCAGCTCACCGAGTTACAGTTGGAACACTGAAGCTTTCTTT; V: TRBV18; D: NA; J: TRBJ1-1; size: once
CDR3: CASTGPSSNQPQHF; DNA: TGTGCCAGCACAGGGCCCAGTAGCAATCAGCCCCAGCATTTT; V: TRBV6-5; D: NA; J: TRBJ1-5; size: NA
CDR3: CASSAYRGNSPLHF; DNA: TGCGCCAGCAGCGCCTACAGGGGGAATTCACCCCTCCACTTT; V: TRBV5-1; D: TRBD1; J: TRBJ1-6; size: NA
CDR3: CASRGDGSYNSPLHF; DNA: TGTGCCAGCAGGGGCGATGGATCCTATAATTCACCCCTCCACTTT; V: TRBV6-5; D: NA; J: TRBJ1-6; size: once
CDR3: CSVEDERLAGNNIQYF; DNA: TGCAGCGTTGAGGACGAGCGACTAGCGGGAAATAACATTCAGTACTTC; V: TRBV29-1; D: TRBD2; J: TRBJ2-4; size: NA
CDR3: CASSLSGQGTEAFF; DNA: TGTGCCAGCTCACTGTCGGGGCAGGGGACTGAAGCTTTCTTT; V: TRBV18; D: NA; J: TRBJ1-1; size: NA
CDR3: CASSLDRQGIF; DNA: TGTGCCAGCAGCTTAGACCGACAGGGGATCTTT; V: TRBV7-9; D: TRBD1; J: TRBJ1-1; size: NA
CDR3: CASSIRGGNQPQHF; DNA: TGTGCCAGTAGTATCAGGGGTGGCAATCAGCCCCAGCATTTT; V: TRBV19; D: NA; J: TRBJ1-5; size: NA
CDR3: CASSLASGGTPYEQYF; DNA: TGTGCCAGCAGCTTGGCTAGCGGGGGGACCCCCTACGAGCAGTACTTC; V: TRBV7-2; D: TRBD2; J: TRBJ2-7; size: NA
CDR3: CASSGLRDRGEGYTF; DNA: TGCGCCAGCAGCGGACTGAGGGACAGGGGAGAAGGCTACACCTTC; V: TRBV5-1; D: TRBD1; J: TRBJ1-2; size: NA
CDR3: CASSRDRGKNQPQHF; DNA: TGTGCCAGCAGCAGGGACAGGGGAAAGAATCAGCCCCAGCATTTT; V: TRBV7-6; D: TRBD1; J: TRBJ1-5; size: once
CDR3: CASSLSRGNQPQHF; DNA: TGTGCCAGCAGTTTATCCCGGGGCAATCAGCCCCAGCATTTT; V: TRBV28; D: NA; J: TRBJ1-5; size: NA
CDR3: CASRRSGIYNEQFF; DNA: TGTGCCAGCCGACGAAGCGGGATTTACAATGAGCAGTTCTTC; V: TRBV6-5; D: TRBD2; J: TRBJ2-1; size: NA
CDR3: CASSPGTGNSGNTIYF; DNA: TGTGCCAGCAGCCCCGGGACAGGAAACTCTGGAAACACCATATATTTT; V: TRBV7-9; D: TRBD1; J: TRBJ1-3; size: NA
CDR3: CASSQGRTGNYGYTF; DNA: TGCGCCAGCAGCCAAGGCCGGACAGGGAACTATGGCTACACCTTC; V: TRBV4-3; D: TRBD1; J: TRBJ1-2; size: NA